A selection of T cell receptor beta chains follows, all from one sample in a study of blood T cells in healthy people across ages. TCRdb reprocessed the 5' RACE reads with MiXCR, giving one entry per CDR3 protein. Seen here are about 1.1 million distinct CDR3 sequences, roughly two fifths observed once, and the top ten hold under 15%. The material sequenced was blood. The receptors here all came from a man aged 18-30 years in good health. Both conserved end residues are part of each CDR3. Each record gives: D gene, clone size, V gene, J gene, CDR3 DNA, CDR3 protein. A D gene is named only where the DNA matches it firmly. Size is omitted from some rows. Given values are once, few, many or a class for expanded clones.

NA	few	TRBV28	TRBJ2-6	TGTGCCAGCAGTTTAAGGTTAGGGGCCAACGTCCTGACTTTC	CASSLRLGANVLTF
NA	once	TRBV9	TRBJ2-5	TGTGCCAGCAGCCCGGGGCCGCAAACAGGAGAGACCCAGTACTTC	CASSPGPQTGETQYF
TRBD2	NA	TRBV11-2	TRBJ2-2	TGTGCCAGCAGCTTAGGGTCACGGGGACTAGCGGGCACCGGGGAGCTGTTTTTT	CASSLGSRGLAGTGELFF
NA	many	TRBV9	TRBJ2-7	TGTGCCAGCAGCGTAGGTTCGGGCGGCTCCTACGAGCAGTACTTC	CASSVGSGGSYEQYF
NA	NA	TRBV4-3	TRBJ2-5	TGCGCCAGCAGCCAATTAGCGAGACTGGGGAATGAGCAGTACTTC	CASSQLARLGNEQYF
TRBD1	few	TRBV6-5	TRBJ1-2	TGTGCCAGCAGTTACCTTGCAGGGGGTAACTATGGCTACACCTTC	CASSYLAGGNYGYTF
NA	NA	TRBV6-5	TRBJ1-2	TGTGCCAGCAGTTACTCGATACGGACTAACTATGGCTACACCTTC	CASSYSIRTNYGYTF
NA	NA	TRBV29-1	TRBJ1-2	TGCAGCGTTGGTGGCGGAACTAACTATGGCTACACCTTC	CSVGGGTNYGYTF
TRBD1	NA	TRBV5-1	TRBJ1-1	TGCGCCAGCAGCGAGTTCAGGGGGCCGAACACTGAAGCTTTCTTT	CASSEFRGPNTEAFF
NA	few	TRBV7-9	TRBJ2-7	TGTGCCAGCAGCCCCGGAAACTCCTACAATGAGCAGTACTTC	CASSPGNSYNEQYF
NA	NA	TRBV4-3	TRBJ2-3	TGCGCCAGCAGCCAGGTTCAATCGGATACGCAGTATTTT	CASSQVQSDTQYF
NA	few	TRBV20-1	TRBJ2-1	TGCAGTGCTAGCCCGTCCGGCGAGCAGTTCTTC	CSASPSGEQFF
NA	many	TRBV5-1	TRBJ1-2	TGCGCCAGCAGCTTGGTACCTCTCGTTGCATCCAGTGGCTACACCTTC	CASSLVPLVASSGYTF
TRBD2	NA	TRBV20-1	TRBJ2-3	TGCAGTGCTAACCGACTAGCGGGAAACACAGATACGCAGTATTTT	CSANRLAGNTDTQYF
TRBD1	NA	TRBV6-1	TRBJ1-6	TGTGCCAGCAGTGAACCGGACAGGCCGAATTCACCCCTCCACTTT	CASSEPDRPNSPLHF
NA	NA	TRBV4-1	TRBJ1-1	TGCGCCAGCAGCCAAGCACGTTCAAACTGGGTGAACACTGAAGCTTTCTTT	CASSQARSNWVNTEAFF
NA	NA	TRBV9	TRBJ1-1	TGTGCCAGCGGAAGACAGGAATGCACTGAAGCTTTCTTT	CASGRQECTEAFF
NA	NA	TRBV12-5	TRBJ2-5	TGTGCTAGTGGTTTGGGGAATACAGGTCTAGAGACCCAGTACTTC	CASGLGNTGLETQYF
TRBD1	once	TRBV10-3	TRBJ2-2	TGTGCCATCGACAGGGGGCAAACCGGGGAGCTGTTTTTT	CAIDRGQTGELFF
NA	once	TRBV5-5	TRBJ2-2	TGTGCCAGCAGCTTCGGGGCGGGAAACACCGGGGAGCTGTTTTTT	CASSFGAGNTGELFF
NA	few	TRBV6-6	TRBJ1-1	TGTGCCAGCAGTTACTCGCAGGGCACTGAAGCTTTCTTT	CASSYSQGTEAFF
NA	many	TRBV2	TRBJ2-5	TGTGCCAGCGGTTTGGGCCTCCAAGAGACCCAGTACTTC	CASGLGLQETQYF
NA	NA	TRBV20-1	TRBJ1-2	TGCAGTGCTGCACCCCTGGCGGAGAACTATGGCTACACCTTC	CSAAPLAENYGYTF
NA	many	TRBV7-2	TRBJ1-2	TGTGCCAGCAGCCAAGACAGGAACTATGGCTACACCTTC	CASSQDRNYGYTF
NA	NA	TRBV20-1	TRBJ1-1	TGCAGTACAATCCCACGTGTTTCCCCTGAAGCTTTCTTT	CSTIPRVSPEAFF
NA	few	TRBV6-1	TRBJ1-2	TGTGCCAGCACTCCCTTTGACAGTAACTATGGCTACACCTTC	CASTPFDSNYGYTF
TRBD2	NA	TRBV27	TRBJ2-5	TGTGCCAGCAGTTACGGGACTAGCGGGGAAATAGGCTGGGAGACCCAGTACTTC	CASSYGTSGEIGWETQYF
TRBD1	few	TRBV20-1	TRBJ2-3	TGCAGTGCTAGAATGCCGGGACAGGGGACAGATACGCAGTATTTT	CSARMPGQGTDTQYF
TRBD2	NA	TRBV4-2	TRBJ2-7	TGTGCCAGCAGCCAAGAAGTGTCTAGCGGGGTCTACGAGCAGTACTTC	CASSQEVSSGVYEQYF
NA	NA	TRBV20-1	TRBJ1-6	TGCAGTGCTAGATGGGGGCAGGACATCTATAATTCACCCCTCCACTTT	CSARWGQDIYNSPLHF
TRBD1	NA	TRBV5-1	TRBJ2-7	TGCGCCAGCAGTCTACTCCGGGACAGCGACTACAATGAGCAGTACTTC	CASSLLRDSDYNEQYF
NA	many	TRBV29-1	TRBJ1-2	TGCAGCGTTCAGCAGCTGCCCTATGGCTACACCTTC	CSVQQLPYGYTF
NA	few	TRBV10-3	TRBJ2-7	TGTGCCATCAGTGGGGACAACTACGAGCAGTACTTC	CAISGDNYEQYF
NA	NA	TRBV13	TRBJ2-1	TGTGCCAGCAGCTTAGGTAGACGGGAGACCCAGTTCTTC	CASSLGRRETQFF
NA	NA	TRBV10-2	TRBJ1-1	TGCGCCAGCGGGGCCCAGGGAGGCACTGAAGCTTTCTTT	CASGAQGGTEAFF
NA	few	TRBV7-3	TRBJ2-5	TGTGCCAGCAGCTCGCAAGGGGCGGGGTTTGAGACCCAGTACTTC	CASSSQGAGFETQYF
TRBD1	NA	TRBV27	TRBJ2-4	TGTGCCAGCAGTTTGAGGACAGGGCAAAACATTCAGTACTTC	CASSLRTGQNIQYF
NA	few	TRBV7-2	TRBJ1-2	TGTGCCAGCAGCTTAGTCCCCGACACCCCTAACTATGGCTACACCTTC	CASSLVPDTPNYGYTF
NA	NA	TRBV5-1	TRBJ1-1	TGCGCCAGCAGCTTGGCGTTTCCGAACACTGAAGCTTTCTTT	CASSLAFPNTEAFF
NA	NA	TRBV6-2/TRBV6-3	TRBJ2-7	TGTGCCTGCAGTCACATCTACGAGCAGTACTTC	CACSHIYEQYF
NA	few	TRBV4-3	TRBJ2-7	TGCGCCAGCAGCCAAGATACCAGGGTACAGGAGCAGTACTTC	CASSQDTRVQEQYF
NA	NA	TRBV20-1	TRBJ2-1	TGCAGTGCTAGAGATCCCGGCGGGGCTTCCTACAATGAGCAGTTCTTC	CSARDPGGASYNEQFF